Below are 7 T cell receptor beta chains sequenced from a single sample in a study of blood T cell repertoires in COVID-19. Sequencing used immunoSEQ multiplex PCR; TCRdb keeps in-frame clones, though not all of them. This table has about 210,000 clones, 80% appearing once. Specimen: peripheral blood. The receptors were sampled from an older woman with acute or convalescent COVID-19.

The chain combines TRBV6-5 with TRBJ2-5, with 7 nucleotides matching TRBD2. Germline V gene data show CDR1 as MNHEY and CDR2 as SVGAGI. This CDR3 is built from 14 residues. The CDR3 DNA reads TGTGCAGCGGGTGGGAGGGGTCCAGGGGAGACCCAGTACTTC. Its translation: CAAGGRGPGETQYF.

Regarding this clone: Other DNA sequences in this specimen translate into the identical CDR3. The CDR3 region has the DNA TGTGCCAGCAGCTTACGACGGGGGGCTGGCACAGATACGCAGTATTTT. Its translation: CASSLRRGAGTDTQYF. The chain carries TRBV5-4 and TRBJ2-3, with D tentatively TRBD2 (7 bases). Trimming shortened V by 2 bases and J by 1 base, and 14 bases separated the two germline ends. Germline-derived CDR1 and CDR2 are SGHNT and YYREEE (reference sequence). This CDR3 contains 16 residues.

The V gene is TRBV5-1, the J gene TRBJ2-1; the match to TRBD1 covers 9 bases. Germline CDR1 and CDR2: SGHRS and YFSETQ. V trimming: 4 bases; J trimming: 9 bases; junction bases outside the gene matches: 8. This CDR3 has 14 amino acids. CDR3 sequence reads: CASSMTGGSSEQFF. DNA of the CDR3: TGCGCCAGCAGCATGACAGGGGGTTCAAGTGAGCAGTTCTTC.

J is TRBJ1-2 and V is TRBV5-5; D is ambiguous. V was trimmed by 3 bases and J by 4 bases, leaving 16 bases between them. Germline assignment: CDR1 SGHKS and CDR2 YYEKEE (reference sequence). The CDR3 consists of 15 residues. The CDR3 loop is CASSSQASTGYGYTF. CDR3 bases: TGTGCCAGCAGCTCTCAGGCTAGCACGGGCTATGGCTACACCTTC.

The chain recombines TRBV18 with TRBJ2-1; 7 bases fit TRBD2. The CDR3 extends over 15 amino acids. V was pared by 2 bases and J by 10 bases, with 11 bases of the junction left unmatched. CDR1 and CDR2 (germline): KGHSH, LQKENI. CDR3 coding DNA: TGTGCCAGCTCACCATACACTAGCGACGGTTCGGAGCAGTTCTTC. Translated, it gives CASSPYTSDGSEQFF. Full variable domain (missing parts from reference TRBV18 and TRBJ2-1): NAGVMQNPRHLVRRRGQEARLRCSPMKGHSHVYWYRQLPEEGLKFMVYLQKENIIDESGMPKERFSAEFPKEGPSILRIQQVVRGDSAAYFCASSPYTSDGSEQFFGPGTRLTVL.

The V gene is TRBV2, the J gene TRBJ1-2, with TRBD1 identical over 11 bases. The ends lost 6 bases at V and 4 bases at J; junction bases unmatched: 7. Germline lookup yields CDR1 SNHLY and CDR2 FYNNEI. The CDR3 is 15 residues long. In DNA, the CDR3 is TGTGCCAGCAGCTCCGGGGGACAGGGGGGCTATGGCTACACCTTC. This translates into CASSSGGQGGYGYTF. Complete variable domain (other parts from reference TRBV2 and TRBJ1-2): EPEVTQTPSHQVTQMGQEVILRCVPISNHLYFYWYRQILGQKVEFLVSFYNNEISEKSEIFDDQFSVERPDGSNFTLKIRSTKLEDSAMYFCASSSGGQGGYGYTFGSGTRLTVV.

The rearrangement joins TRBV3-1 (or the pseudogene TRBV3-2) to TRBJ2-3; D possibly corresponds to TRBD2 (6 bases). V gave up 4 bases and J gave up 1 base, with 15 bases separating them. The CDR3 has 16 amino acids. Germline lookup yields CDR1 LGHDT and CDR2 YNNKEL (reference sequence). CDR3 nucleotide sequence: TGTGCCAGCAGCCCGGGATGGGGAGGTGGCACAGATACGCAGTATTTT. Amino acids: CASSPGWGGGTDTQYF.